Following are 8 T cell receptor beta chains from one sample sequenced in a study of blood T cell repertoires in COVID-19. Profiled with immunoSEQ multiplex PCR; TCRdb holds only in-frame clones, not every one. The sample lists 65,000 to 90,000 clones, roughly 87% seen once, with 8.9% in the top ten. The sample comprised peripheral blood. The source of these receptors is a man older than 75 with acute or convalescent COVID-19.

The V and J genes are TRBV19 and TRBJ2-3; weak D call: TRBD2 (6 bases). The CDR3 covers 13 residues. V lost 6 bases, J lost 7 bases, and 14 bases lay in between. In germline, CDR1 is LNHDA, CDR2 SQIVND (reference sequence). CDR3 protein: CASSPEGLYTQYF. The CDR3 nucleotides read TGTGCCAGTAGCCCAGAGGGACTTTATACGCAGTATTTT.

The J gene is TRBJ2-2, the V gene TRBV7-2, with D possibly matching TRBD2 (5 bases). With 2 bases removed from V and 0 bases from J, the gap between germline ends came to 10 bases. The V gene's germline CDR1 is SGHTA and CDR2 FQGNSA. The CDR3 sequence is 16 residues long. In nucleotides, the CDR3 is TGTGCCAGCAGCTTACTTCCGGGGACGAACACCGGGGAGCTGTTTTTT. This sequence encodes CASSLLPGTNTGELFF.

This chain uses TRBV6-1 with TRBJ1-2; D is possibly TRBD1 (5 bases). CDR1 and CDR2 (germline): MNHNS, SASEGT. V lost 1 base and J lost 8, with 14 bases in between. CDR3 length: 14 residues. As DNA, the CDR3 is TGTGCCAGCAGTGAAGGAGACAGCCTATGGGGCTACACCTTC. Its protein is CASSEGDSLWGYTF.

This clone was counted once. J is TRBJ2-1 and V is TRBV5-1, with a possible D match to TRBD2 (6 bases). Germline V gene data show CDR1 as SGHRS and CDR2 as YFSETQ. V lost 7 bases and J 0 bases, leaving 14 bases between the germline ends. This CDR3 has 15 residues. The CDR3 region is CASGRRVSSYNEQFF. CDR3 in DNA: TGCGCCAGCGGGCGGAGGGTGAGCTCCTACAATGAGCAGTTCTTC.

This clone was seen just once. The V and J genes are TRBV6-6 and TRBJ2-3, with a tentative D call TRBD1 (6 bases). The ends were cut back, 2 bases at V and 4 bases at J, with 13 bases in the middle. CDR1 and CDR2 (germline): MNHNY, SVGAGI (reference sequence). This CDR3 is built from 15 residues. This chain's CDR3 is CASSYTGLGADTQYF. Here the CDR3 DNA reads TGTGCCAGCAGTTACACAGGGTTGGGCGCAGATACGCAGTATTTT.

V usage is TRBV19 and J usage is TRBJ2-4, with a weak D call TRBD2 (7 bases). CDR1 is LNHDA, CDR2 SQIVND, per germline (reference sequence). With 2 bases removed from V and 3 bases from J, the gap between germline ends came to 14 bases. The CDR3 contains 16 residues. CDR3 sequence reads: CASSIPAGAGKNIQYF. The CDR3 nucleotides read TGTGCCAGTAGTATACCCGCGGGGGCGGGCAAAAACATTCAGTACTTC.

The chain employs TRBV15 and TRBJ2-3; D possibly corresponds to TRBD2 (5 bases). Germline V gene lookup returns CDR1 LNHNV and CDR2 YYDKDF (reference sequence). V was trimmed by 2 bases and J by 4 bases, leaving 10 bases between them. The CDR3 covers 14 residues. The CDR3 DNA sequence: TGTGCCACCAGCAGACAGAGGGCGTCAGATACGCAGTATTTT. It is translated as CATSRQRASDTQYF.

This rearrangement joins TRBV6-5 to TRBJ1-4; tentatively, D is TRBD1 (6 bases). This CDR3 contains 13 residues. Trimming left V 6 bases short and J 13 bases short, with 18 bases between. Germline V CDR1 and CDR2: MNHEY, SVGAGI. CDR3 loop: CASSPAGGGRLFF. CDR3 DNA: TGTGCCAGCAGCCCCGCGGGGGGCGGGAGACTGTTTTTT.